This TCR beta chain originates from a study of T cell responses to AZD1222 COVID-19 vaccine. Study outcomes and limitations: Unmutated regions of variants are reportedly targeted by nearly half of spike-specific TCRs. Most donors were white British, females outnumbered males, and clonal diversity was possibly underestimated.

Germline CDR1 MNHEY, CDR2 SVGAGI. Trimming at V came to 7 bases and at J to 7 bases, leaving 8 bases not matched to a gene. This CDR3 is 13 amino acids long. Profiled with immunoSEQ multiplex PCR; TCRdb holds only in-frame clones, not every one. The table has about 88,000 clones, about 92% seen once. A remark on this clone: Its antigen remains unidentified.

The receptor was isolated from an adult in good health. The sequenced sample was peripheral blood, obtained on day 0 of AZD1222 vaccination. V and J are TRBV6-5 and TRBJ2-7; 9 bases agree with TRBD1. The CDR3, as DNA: TGTGCCAGCATTGTGGGACAGGGTCTAGAGCAGTACTTC. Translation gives CASIVGQGLEQYF.